The T cell receptor (beta chain) under discussion was sequenced for a study of T cell responses to AZD1222 COVID-19 vaccine. Turning to the study itself: Second-dose intervals near 4 or 12 weeks were combined.

General observations from the study: Baseline seropositivity occurred in only a handful of AZD1222 recipients. Distributed over spike, vaccine-associated CD4 TCRs predominated at 160-218 and 743-854.

The length of the CDR3 is 13 residues. Trimming pared 8 bases from V and 0 bases from J, leaving 8 bases between. Germline V gene data show CDR1 as LNHDA and CDR2 as SQIVND (reference sequence). TCRdb's table, derived via immunoSEQ multiplex PCR, lists solely in-frame clones and lacks some. The table includes some 140,000 clones, about 92% detected once. Worth noting for this clone: Its antigen is currently unknown.

The chain combines TRBV19 with TRBJ1-5; D is ambiguous. The sequences come from peripheral blood, collected on day 0 of AZD1222 vaccination. The sequence was obtained from an adult in good health. CDR3 nucleotide sequence: TGTGCCAGTCAGCGTTATAGCAATCAGCCCCAGCATTTT. Amino acids: CASQRYSNQPQHF.